This T cell receptor (beta chain) was captured by sequencing in a study of vaccination effects on CD4 cells after COVID-19. Prior to sequencing, the ViraFEST assay stimulated PBMC with viral peptide pools, which expanded the antigen-specific CD4+ T cells. CD4+ T cell isolation took place after 10 days of culture. Vaccine administered to participants consisted of two doses of either BNT162b2 or mRNA-1273. Every well got a few million PBMC, which were grown with 8.5 to 10 IU/ml IL-2 and about 10 ug/ml peptides. Fresh IL-2-containing medium replaced half the medium on days 3 and 7. V lost 2 bases, J lost 2 bases, and 12 bases lay in between. CDR3 size: 15 residues. Germline lookup yields CDR1 SGHTA and CDR2 FQGTGA. Measured with immunoSEQ multiplex PCR; TCRdb has only the in-frame clones, and not every one. The sample records about 72,000 clones, about 80% being singletons. Study-level points and caveats: By a late point after vaccination, infection- and vaccine-induced clones had shrunk markedly through clonal contraction.

In regard to this clone: The antigen is not known.

V usage is TRBV7-3 and J usage is TRBJ1-2; D unclear. The sample here was CD4+ T cells from PBMCs cultured with HCoV-229E spike peptides, taken after COVID-19 vaccination. The TCR was taken from a human donor who received a COVID-19 vaccine. The CDR3 sequence: CASSLYKAGNYGYTF. The CDR3 coding sequence is TGTGCCAGCAGCTTATATAAGGCTGGGAACTATGGCTACACCTTC.